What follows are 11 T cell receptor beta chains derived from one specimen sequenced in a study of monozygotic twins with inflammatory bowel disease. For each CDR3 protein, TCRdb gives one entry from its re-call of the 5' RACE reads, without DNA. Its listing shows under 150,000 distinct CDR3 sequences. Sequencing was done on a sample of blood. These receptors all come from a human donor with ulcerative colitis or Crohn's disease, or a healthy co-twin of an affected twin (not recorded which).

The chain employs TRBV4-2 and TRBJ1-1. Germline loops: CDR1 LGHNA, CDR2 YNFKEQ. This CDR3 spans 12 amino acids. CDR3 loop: CASSQMASVAFF.

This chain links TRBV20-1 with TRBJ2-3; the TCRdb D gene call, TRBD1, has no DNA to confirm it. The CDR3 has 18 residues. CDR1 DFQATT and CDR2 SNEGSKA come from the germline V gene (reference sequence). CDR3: CSARELFGSGGGVDTQYF.

CDR3 residues: CASIQGVPYSNQPQHF. The V and J genes are TRBV12-3 or TRBV12-4 and TRBJ1-5; as DNA is missing, the TRBD1 call by TCRdb cannot be tested. This CDR3 comprises 16 residues.

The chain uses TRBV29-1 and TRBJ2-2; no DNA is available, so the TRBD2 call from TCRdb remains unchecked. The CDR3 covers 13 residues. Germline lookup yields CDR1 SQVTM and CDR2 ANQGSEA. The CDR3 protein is CSVITRSTGELFF.

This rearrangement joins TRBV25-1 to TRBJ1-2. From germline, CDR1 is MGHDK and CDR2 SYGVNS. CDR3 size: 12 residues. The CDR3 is CASVDANYGYTF.

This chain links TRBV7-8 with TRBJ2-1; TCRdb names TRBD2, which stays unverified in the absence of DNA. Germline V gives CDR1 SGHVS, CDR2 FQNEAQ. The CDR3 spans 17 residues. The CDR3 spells CASSLGLAGGPQNEQFF.

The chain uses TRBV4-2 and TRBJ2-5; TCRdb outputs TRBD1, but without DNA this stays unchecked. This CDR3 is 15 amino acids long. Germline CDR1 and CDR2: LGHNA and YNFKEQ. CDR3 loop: CASSPQTGRQETQYF.

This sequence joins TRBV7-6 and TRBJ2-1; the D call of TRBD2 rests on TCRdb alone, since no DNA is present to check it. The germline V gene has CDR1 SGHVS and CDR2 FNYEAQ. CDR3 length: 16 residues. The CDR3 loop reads CASSPYGTLSDNEQFF. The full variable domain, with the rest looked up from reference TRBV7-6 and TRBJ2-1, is GAGVSQSPRYKVTKRGQDVALRCDPISGHVSLYWYRQALGQGPEFLTYFNYEAQQDKSGLPNDRFSAERPEGSISTLTIQRTEQRDSAMYRCASSPYGTLSDNEQFFGPGTRLTVL.

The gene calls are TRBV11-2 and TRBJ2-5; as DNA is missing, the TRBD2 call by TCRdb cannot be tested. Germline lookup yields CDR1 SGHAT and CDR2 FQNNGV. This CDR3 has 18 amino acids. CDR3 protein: CASSANPGTSGGAETQYF. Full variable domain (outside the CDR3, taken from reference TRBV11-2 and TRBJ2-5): EAGVAQSPRYKIIEKRQSVAFWCNPISGHATLYWYQQILGQGPKLLIQFQNNGVVDDSQLPKDRFSAERLKGVDSTLKIQPAKLEDSAVYLCASSANPGTSGGAETQYFGPGTRLLVL.

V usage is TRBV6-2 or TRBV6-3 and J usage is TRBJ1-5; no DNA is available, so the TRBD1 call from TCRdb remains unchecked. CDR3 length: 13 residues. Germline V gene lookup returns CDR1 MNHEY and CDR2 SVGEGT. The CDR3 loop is CASTGTENQPQHF.

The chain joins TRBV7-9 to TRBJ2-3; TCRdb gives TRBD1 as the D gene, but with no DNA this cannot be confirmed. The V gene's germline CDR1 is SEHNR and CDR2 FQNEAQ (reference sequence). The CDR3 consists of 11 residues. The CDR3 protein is CASSPGRPQYF.